These 31 T cell receptor beta chains came from one sample sequenced in a study of cytomegalovirus exposure and HLA in healthy donors. PCR was performed using 60 Vbeta and 13 Jbeta primers. Clones were sequenced by immunoSEQ multiplex PCR, and TCRdb holds only the in-frame ones, with some missing. The data hold just under 250,000 clones, with around 76% observed a single time. Sequencing input: PBMCs. The receptor source for this set is a woman aged 40-49 years in good health and CMV-seropositive.

This sequence joins TRBV9 and TRBJ1-5, with 9 bases lining up with TRBD1. This CDR3 has 14 amino acids. V lost 4 bases, J lost 7 bases, and 6 bases stayed unmatched. CDR1 is SGDLS, CDR2 YYNGEE, per germline. CDR3 residues: CASSSGTGYQPQHF. CDR3 bases: TGTGCCAGCAGCTCCGGGACAGGGTACCAGCCCCAGCATTTT.

This sequence joins TRBV11-2 and TRBJ1-4, with no clear D. Germline V gene lookup returns CDR1 SGHAT and CDR2 FQNNGV. Between the trimmed V and J ends, which lost 1 base and 11 bases, there was a span of 14 bases. The CDR3 extends over 14 amino acids. CDR3 region: CASSLGRTAGKLFF. The CDR3 nucleotides are TGTGCCAGCAGCTTAGGTAGAACAGCCGGTAAACTGTTTTTT.

This sequence joins TRBV7-2 and TRBJ1-4, with 7 bases fitting TRBD1. Germline CDR1 is SGHTA and CDR2 is FQGNSA. The trim removed 2 bases at V and 5 bases at J, leaving 2 bases unmatched. There are 14 residues in the CDR3. This chain's CDR3 is CASSLRQGNEKLFF. The CDR3 bases are TGTGCCAGCAGCTTACGACAGGGAAATGAAAAACTGTTTTTT.

The rearrangement uses TRBV18 and TRBJ2-1, with TRBD1 identical over 11 bases. CDR1 and CDR2 from the germline V gene are KGHSH and LQKENI. The J segment lost 3 bases and the V segment lost 5 bases, leaving 3 bases of the junction unmatched. The CDR3 has 15 amino acids. The CDR3 here is CASSTGTGGYNEQFF. For the CDR3, the DNA is TGTGCCAGCTCAACCGGGACAGGGGGCTACAATGAGCAGTTCTTC.

Here the CDR3 DNA reads TGTGCCACCAGCAGAGATCCCCCGCGGACAGGAGGCTACACCTTC. This encodes CATSRDPPRTGGYTF. The J gene is TRBJ1-2, the V gene TRBV15; 7 bases fit TRBD1. CDR3 size: 15 residues. CDR1 is LNHNV, CDR2 YYDKDF, per germline (reference sequence). J gave up 8 bases and V 0 bases, and 9 bases lay outside the gene matches.

This clone was counted only a few times. The V gene is TRBV5-8, the J gene TRBJ1-3; a possible D gene is TRBD1 (5 bases). There are 19 residues in the CDR3. Germline CDR1 reads SGHTS; CDR2 reads YDEGEE. The V and J ends lost 0 bases and 2 bases respectively, with 21 bases between them. DNA of the CDR3: TGTGCCAGCAGCTTGGCCGCGGGACCGAGGATCTACCCTGGAAACACCATATATTTT. Translating it yields CASSLAAGPRIYPGNTIYF.

The chain carries TRBV7-3 and TRBJ2-1, with TRBD2 identical over 7 bases. The ends lost 0 bases at V and 3 bases at J; junction bases unmatched: 5. CDR3 length equals 16 residues. CDR1 and CDR2 (germline): SGHTA, FQGTGA. In DNA, the CDR3 is TGTGCCAGCAGCTTAACGTCGGGCGGGGGCTACAATGAGCAGTTCTTC. Encoded protein: CASSLTSGGGYNEQFF.

There are a few counts of this clone. The gene calls are TRBV27 and TRBJ2-1; a possible D gene is TRBD2 (7 bases). The CDR3 sequence is 14 residues long. Germline CDR1 is MNHEY and CDR2 is SMNVEV (reference sequence). V lost 5 bases, J lost 4 bases, and 12 bases lay in between. CDR3 sequence reads: CASSPGGLYNEQFF. The CDR3 DNA reads TGTGCCAGCAGTCCGGGGGGCCTATACAATGAGCAGTTCTTC.

This clone has a single count. The CDR3 sequence is CASSLGGTSIRTPLHF. The CDR3 DNA reads TGTGCCAGCAGCTTAGGTGGGACATCAATTCGAACACCCCTCCACTTT. V is TRBV7-9 and J is TRBJ1-6; a possible D gene is TRBD1 (6 bases). Germline CDR1 and CDR2: SEHNR and FQNEAQ (reference sequence). Trimming left V 1 base short and J 11 bases short, with 18 bases between. The CDR3 has 16 residues.

The V gene is TRBV6-6, the J gene TRBJ2-1, with 9 bases lining up with TRBD2. V shed 6 bases, J shed 8 bases, and the junction held 14 bases outside the gene matches. Germline V gives CDR1 MNHNY, CDR2 SVGAGI (reference sequence). The CDR3 loop spans 16 amino acids. CDR3 sequence (DNA): TGTGCCAGCAGCTTCCCCGGCGGGAGGGGGTTGGATGAGCAGTTCTTC. It translates to CASSFPGGRGLDEQFF.

This chain uses TRBV25-1 with TRBJ2-1, with 9 bases lining up with TRBD2. The V gene's germline CDR1 is MGHDK and CDR2 SYGVNS. Trimming removed 8 bases from V and 6 bases from J; junction bases left unmatched: 5. This CDR3 has 13 amino acids. The CDR3 coding sequence is TGTGCCAGCTCTAGCGGGATCCGCAATGAGCAGTTCTTC. This gives the protein CASSSGIRNEQFF.

This chain joins TRBV11-2 and TRBJ2-1; a weak D match, TRBD2 (6 bases). This CDR3 comprises 16 residues. Germline V gives CDR1 SGHAT, CDR2 FQNNGV. The V end lost 5 bases, the J end lost 5 bases, and 19 bases lay between the germline ends. In nucleotides, the CDR3 is TGTGCCAGCAGCCTTGGACTACAGTGGGCCCACAATGAGCAGTTCTTC. This translates into CASSLGLQWAHNEQFF. The entire variable domain, with the rest obtained from reference TRBV11-2 and TRBJ2-1, is as follows: EAGVAQSPRYKIIEKRQSVAFWCNPISGHATLYWYQQILGQGPKLLIQFQNNGVVDDSQLPKDRFSAERLKGVDSTLKIQPAKLEDSAVYLCASSLGLQWAHNEQFFGPGTRLTVL.

This sequence joins TRBV16 and TRBJ1-2; D call uncertain. The CDR3 length is 16 residues. Trimming stripped 1 base from V and 3 bases from J, with 15 bases between. Germline lookup yields CDR1 KGHSY and CDR2 FQNENV. The CDR3 here is CASSQFTRGVDYGYTF. The CDR3 DNA sequence: TGTGCCAGCAGCCAATTTACTCGGGGTGTTGACTATGGCTACACCTTC.

The chain carries TRBV25-1 and TRBJ1-2, with a tentative D call TRBD1 (5 bases). Per germline, CDR1 MGHDK and CDR2 SYGVNS. V dropped 5 bases and J dropped 4 bases, with 14 bases sitting between them. The CDR3 loop spans 14 amino acids. The CDR3 sequence is CASSSGTSIYGYTF. CDR3 DNA sequence: TGTGCCAGCAGTTCCGGGACTTCCATCTATGGCTACACCTTC.

This clone occurred once. The chain employs TRBV19 and TRBJ1-1; D possibly corresponds to TRBD1 (6 bases). The V and J ends lost 4 bases and 2 bases respectively, with 11 bases between them. Looked up from germline, CDR1 is LNHDA and CDR2 is SQIVND (reference sequence). The CDR3 length is 14 residues. This CDR3 reads CASSSGTLNTEAFF. The DNA for the CDR3 is TGTGCCAGTAGTAGTGGGACACTAAACACTGAAGCTTTCTTT.

V usage is TRBV5-8 and J usage is TRBJ1-2, with D perhaps matching TRBD1 (6 bases). CDR3 length: 17 residues. CDR1 is SGHTS, CDR2 YDEGEE, per germline. Trimming pared 0 bases from V and 1 base from J, leaving 16 bases between. The CDR3 DNA reads as TGTGCCAGCAGCTTGGGGCCGGCAGGGGTTTATAACTATGGCTACACCTTC. It encodes CASSLGPAGVYNYGYTF.

The chain carries TRBV6-5 and TRBJ1-2; 9 bases map to TRBD1. V was clipped by 5 bases and J by 2 bases; unmatched bases: 6. Germline lookup yields CDR1 MNHEY and CDR2 SVGAGI. The CDR3 extends over 15 amino acids. The CDR3 loop reads CASSLTGQGNYGYTF. Written as DNA, the CDR3 is TGTGCCAGCAGTCTCACCGGACAGGGGAACTATGGCTACACCTTC.

This sequence joins TRBV30 and TRBJ2-2; 7 nucleotides agree with TRBD2. Germline CDR1 and CDR2: GTSNPN and SVGIG (reference sequence). V lost 0 bases to trimming and J lost 7 bases; unmatched junction nucleotides: 14. There are 17 residues in the CDR3. CDR3 residues: CAWSVGVWTERDGELFF. The CDR3 DNA sequence: TGTGCCTGGAGTGTTGGGGTTTGGACGGAGCGGGACGGGGAGCTGTTTTTT.

On this clone: Relative to the germline gene, one junction end is altered; a read error may explain this. J is TRBJ1-5 and V is TRBV7-9; D unclear. In germline, CDR1 is SEHNR, CDR2 FQNEAQ (reference sequence). The CDR3 totals 13 residues. The CDR3 DNA follows: TGTTCCAGCAGCTTGGGAGCGTATCAGCCCCAGCATTTT. It encodes CSSSLGAYQPQHF.

This clone occurred once. The sample has other DNA sequences that encode this CDR3 too. The gene calls are TRBV5-1 and TRBJ1-1, with D tentatively TRBD1 (5 bases). Germline assignment: CDR1 SGHRS and CDR2 YFSETQ. V dropped 0 bases and J dropped 4 bases, with 10 bases sitting between them. The CDR3 is 14 residues long. The DNA of the CDR3 is TGCGCCAGCAGCTTGGCCGGGGGGGGCACTGAAGCTTTCTTT. Translated: CASSLAGGGTEAFF.

This clone was seen just once. V is TRBV5-4 and J is TRBJ1-2; TRBD1 is a possible D gene (6 bases). The CDR3 spans 14 residues. Germline CDR1 SGHNT, CDR2 YYREEE (reference sequence). The V gene lost 3 bases and the J gene lost 7 bases, with 16 bases spanning the gap. The CDR3 DNA is TGTGCCAGCAGCTACGGATCAGGGGCGGGTGGCTACACCTTC. This codes for CASSYGSGAGGYTF.

The J gene is TRBJ1-1, the V gene TRBV19; D might be TRBD1 (6 bases). The V gene lost 0 bases and the J gene lost 8 bases, with 10 bases spanning the gap. Per the germline V gene, CDR1 is LNHDA and CDR2 is SQIVND (reference sequence). The CDR3 totals 13 residues. The CDR3 is CASSIEQGDEAFF. The CDR3 DNA sequence: TGTGCCAGTAGTATAGAACAGGGTGACGAAGCTTTCTTT.

This chain joins TRBV2 and TRBJ2-7, with TRBD1 identical over 7 bases. In germline, CDR1 is SNHLY, CDR2 FYNNEI. J lost 2 bases, V lost 10 bases, and 11 bases had no gene match. The length of the CDR3 is 14 residues. CDR3 nucleotides: TGTGCCACATCCTCGGGACAGTTAACCTACGAGCAGTACTTC. Translated, it gives CATSSGQLTYEQYF.

J is TRBJ2-7 and V is TRBV18; D possibly corresponds to TRBD2 (6 bases). The germline CDR1 and CDR2 sequences are KGHSH and LQKENI. V was clipped by 8 bases and J by 6 bases, with 20 bases between them. This CDR3 contains 14 residues. The CDR3 region has the DNA TGTGCCAGCCATTCCGGGACTGGGGGTCTCGAGCAGTACTTC. Translation: CASHSGTGGLEQYF.

This clone was seen only a few times. The chain uses TRBV14 and TRBJ2-3; D is unresolved. Germline CDR1 reads SGHDN; CDR2 reads FVKESK. This CDR3 has 15 amino acids. V gave up 3 bases and J gave up 2 bases, with 12 bases separating them. Here the CDR3 DNA reads TGTGCCAGCAGCCACATGTCTATGTACACAGATACGCAGTATTTT. Amino acids: CASSHMSMYTDTQYF.

J is TRBJ2-1 and V is TRBV10-3; 10 bases map to TRBD1. Germline assignment: CDR1 ENHRY and CDR2 SYGVKD. Trimming removed 3 bases from V and 6 bases from J; junction bases left unmatched: 11. CDR3 length: 17 residues. The CDR3 here is CAISDWDRGLPSNEQFF. The CDR3 DNA reads TGTGCCATCAGTGATTGGGACAGGGGCCTCCCGAGCAATGAGCAGTTCTTC.

V is TRBV4-3 and J is TRBJ2-7; no clear D. CDR3 length: 12 amino acids. V lost 0 bases to trimming and J lost 5 bases, with 5 bases between them. CDR1 and CDR2 from the germline V gene are LGHNA and YSLEER. The CDR3 here is CASSQDSDEQYF. The CDR3 DNA reads as TGCGCCAGCAGCCAAGATAGTGACGAGCAGTACTTC.

The J gene is TRBJ2-7, the V gene TRBV25-1; TRBD2 is a possible D gene (6 bases). Germline V gene data show CDR1 as MGHDK and CDR2 as SYGVNS. V was pared by 0 bases and J by 6 bases, with 12 bases between. The CDR3 is 14 amino acids. DNA of the CDR3: TGTGCCAGCAGTGAATATAGCTCGGGGGTCGAGCAGTACTTC. Translating gives CASSEYSSGVEQYF.

The chain is built from TRBV10-3 and TRBJ2-1; 9 positions agree with TRBD2. The CDR3 extends over 18 amino acids. Germline values: CDR1 ENHRY, CDR2 SYGVKD. The V gene end was trimmed by 3 bases and the J gene end by 0 bases; junction bases not matched to a gene: 9. CDR3 DNA: TGTGCCATCAGTGACGAGACTAGCGGAAGGAGCTCCTACAATGAGCAGTTCTTC. It specifies CAISDETSGRSSYNEQFF.

The count of this clone is one. The V and J genes are TRBV9 and TRBJ1-5, with D possibly TRBD1 on 5 matching bases. The V gene lost 4 bases and the J gene lost 4 bases, with 24 bases spanning the gap. The length of the CDR3 is 18 residues. CDR1 SGDLS and CDR2 YYNGEE come from the germline V gene. Here the CDR3 reads CASSPGGPQASLNQPQHF. CDR3 nucleotide sequence: TGTGCCAGCAGCCCCGGGGGACCGCAGGCGTCTCTTAATCAGCCCCAGCATTTT. The whole variable domain, filled in from reference TRBV9 and TRBJ1-5, reads DSGVTQTPKHLITATGQRVTLRCSPRSGDLSVYWYQQSLDQGLQFLIQYYNGEERAKGNILERFSAQQFPDLHSELNLSSLELGDSALYFCASSPGGPQASLNQPQHFGDGTRLSIL.

The J gene is TRBJ2-1, the V gene TRBV7-2; possibly TRBD2 for D (5 bases). This CDR3 contains 14 residues. V lost 1 base, J lost 9 bases, and 13 bases lay in between. Germline lookup yields CDR1 SGHTA and CDR2 FQGNSA. The CDR3 DNA sequence: TGTGCCAGCAGCTTAGGGAGGAAGACCGTTGAGCAGTTCTTC. It codes for CASSLGRKTVEQFF.